This T cell receptor (beta chain) was sequenced for a study of Ad26.COV2.S vaccination and SARS-CoV-2 variants. Study-wide background: Among those in the COV1001 Ad26.COV2.S trial arm was the donor.

Clones were sequenced by immunoSEQ multiplex PCR, and TCRdb holds only the in-frame ones, with some missing. The table shows about 680,000 clones, with 70% to 90% occurring only once. Findings of the study overall: People who got the vaccine had more spike-specific TCR breadth than people who got placebo.

After removal of 1 base from V and 8 bases from J, the junction contained 14 bases not matched to a gene. The CDR3 runs 18 residues. Per germline, CDR1 KGHSH and CDR2 LQKENI. Comments on this clone: The antigen is not known.

Specified treatment: approximately 18 received Ad26.COV2.S at low or high dose, single or two shots; 5 received placebo; per-sample allocation not given. The samples were gathered on day 63 after the first injection of vaccine or placebo. This material consisted of peripheral blood, taken in a trial of Ad26.COV2.S vaccine versus placebo. The rearrangement links TRBV18 to TRBJ2-1; 10 nucleotides agree with TRBD1. This receptor was identified in a person between 18 and 60 years old who received the Ad26.COV2.S COVID-19 vaccine or a placebo. CDR3 sequence (DNA): TGTGCCAGCTCACCACGGACAGCTGGGACAGGGGCTGTTCATGAGCAGTTCTTC. Translating it yields CASSPRTAGTGAVHEQFF.